This TCR beta chain comes out of a study of cytomegalovirus exposure and HLA in healthy donors. About this clone: The antigen is undetermined.

General study points: After further analysis at a later stage, around 17,000 TCR beta sequences were associated with HLA alleles at 0.05 false discovery rate. Presence/absence analysis assumed near-uniform sequencing depth across donors. There were a few CMV-associated chains whose specificity for CMV antigens was confirmed in vitro.

Germline-derived CDR1 and CDR2 are SGHRS and YFSETQ. The germline V and J ends were trimmed by 4 bases and 4 bases, with 8 bases remaining between them. There are 13 residues in the CDR3. This PCR relied on a set of 60 Vbeta primers and 13 Jbeta primers. Sequenced by immunoSEQ multiplex PCR; TCRdb stores in-frame clones only, minus some. The sample has 40,000 to 50,000 clones; around three quarters are singletons. Sequencing was carried out using PBMCs. The source of this sequence is a man in his thirties or forties in good health and CMV-seronegative. This rearrangement joins TRBV5-1 to TRBJ1-4; no clear D gene. The CDR3 reads CASSAEGNEKLFF. The CDR3 coding sequence is TGCGCCAGCAGCGCCGAGGGTAATGAAAAACTGTTTTTT.